This TCR beta chain was captured in a study of T cell repertoires in cytomegalovirus infection. Turning to the study itself: Carrying CMV and the relevant HLA type showed in public TCR beta signatures.

The CDR3 runs to 12 residues. Germline assignment: CDR1 SEHNR and CDR2 FQNEAQ (reference sequence). V shed 2 bases and J shed 3 bases, with 5 bases lying between them. In its sample, this clonotype was seen many times. Antigen specificity is unknown. TCRdb redid the calling of the reads with MiXCR, one entry per CDR3 protein. The repertoire holds some 350,000 distinct CDR3 sequences, 15% to 20% seen once, with less than 9.5% in the top ten. Study-wide results and limits: In two of eight donors, the top clonotype was HLA-C-restricted CMV-specific. Carriers of CMV and the relevant HLA type were discriminated by public TCR beta frequency.

The specimen was PBMCs. This sequence joins TRBV7-9 and TRBJ2-7; D not certain. The sequence was collected from a human donor in good health (CMV status not recorded). Some clones in this sample may be carry-over from other donors' samples. The CDR3 here is CASSLTRYEQYF. The CDR3, as DNA: TGTGCCAGCAGCTTAACCCGCTACGAGCAGTACTTC.